This passage covers 2 T cell receptor beta chains from one sample sequenced in a study of regulatory T cells in long-lasting Graves disease. Time point here: persistent/refractory GD, antithyroid drugs over 5 years with positive TRAb. Preparation of the TCR library used RNA extracted from PBMCs. Relying on iRepertoire HTBI primers and Arm-PCR of CDR3 regions, the team built TCR beta libraries. TCRdb passed the multiplex PCR reads through MiXCR, listing each CDR3 protein once. The table shows about 430,000 distinct CDR3 sequences, with around a fifth occurring only once. Source: peripheral blood mononuclear cells (PBMCs), taken when the disease was refractory, from a patient treated with antithyroid drugs. The origin of the receptors is a female donor with Graves disease.

This clonotype was counted only a few times. V is TRBV7-2 and J is TRBJ1-5; weak D call: TRBD1 (5 bases). V was trimmed by 2 bases and J by 6 bases, leaving 11 bases between them. Looked up from germline, CDR1 is SGHTA and CDR2 is FQGNSA. CDR3 length: 14 amino acids. The CDR3 DNA reads TGTGCCAGCAGCTTAAGGGACCAATCTCAGCCCCAGCATTTT. Translated, it gives CASSLRDQSQPQHF.

This sequence joins TRBV5-1 and TRBJ2-5, with D hard to call. The germline V gene has CDR1 SGHRS and CDR2 YFSETQ. Trimming removed 2 bases from V and 5 bases from J, with 16 bases in between. The CDR3 loop spans 15 amino acids. The CDR3 DNA reads TGCGCCAGCAGCTTAGGAGTCGGCGCGAGGGAGACCCAGTACTTC. Protein sequence: CASSLGVGARETQYF.